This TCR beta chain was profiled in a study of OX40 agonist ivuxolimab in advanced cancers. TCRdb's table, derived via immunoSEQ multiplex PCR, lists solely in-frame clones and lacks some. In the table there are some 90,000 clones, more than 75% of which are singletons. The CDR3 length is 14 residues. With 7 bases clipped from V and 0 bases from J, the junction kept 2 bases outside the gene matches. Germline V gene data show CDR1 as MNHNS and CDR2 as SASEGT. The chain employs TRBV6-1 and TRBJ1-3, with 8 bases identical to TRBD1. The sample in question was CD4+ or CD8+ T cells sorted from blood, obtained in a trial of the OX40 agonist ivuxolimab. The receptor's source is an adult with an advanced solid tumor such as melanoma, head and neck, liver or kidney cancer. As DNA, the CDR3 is TGTGCCAGCACCGGGACAGGCTCTGGAAACACCATATATTTT. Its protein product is CASTGTGSGNTIYF.